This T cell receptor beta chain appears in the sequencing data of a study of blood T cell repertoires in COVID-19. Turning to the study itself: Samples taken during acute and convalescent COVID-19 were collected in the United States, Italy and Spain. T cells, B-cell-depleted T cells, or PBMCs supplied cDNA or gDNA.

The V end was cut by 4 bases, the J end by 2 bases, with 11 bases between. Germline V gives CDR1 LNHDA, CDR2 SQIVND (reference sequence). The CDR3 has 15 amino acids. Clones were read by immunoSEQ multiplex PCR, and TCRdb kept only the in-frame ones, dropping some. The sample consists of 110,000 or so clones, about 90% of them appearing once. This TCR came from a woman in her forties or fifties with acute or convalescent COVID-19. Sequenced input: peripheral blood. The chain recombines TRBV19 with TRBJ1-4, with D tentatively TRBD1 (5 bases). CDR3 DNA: TGTGCCAGTAGTACAGGGTCAGGCACTAATGAAAAACTGTTTTTT. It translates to CASSTGSGTNEKLFF. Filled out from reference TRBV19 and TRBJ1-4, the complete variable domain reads DGGITQSPKYLFRKEGQNVTLSCEQNLNHDAMYWYRQDPGQGLRLIYYSQIVNDFQKGDIAEGYSVSREKKESFPLTVTSAQKNPTAFYLCASSTGSGTNEKLFFGSGTQLSVL.